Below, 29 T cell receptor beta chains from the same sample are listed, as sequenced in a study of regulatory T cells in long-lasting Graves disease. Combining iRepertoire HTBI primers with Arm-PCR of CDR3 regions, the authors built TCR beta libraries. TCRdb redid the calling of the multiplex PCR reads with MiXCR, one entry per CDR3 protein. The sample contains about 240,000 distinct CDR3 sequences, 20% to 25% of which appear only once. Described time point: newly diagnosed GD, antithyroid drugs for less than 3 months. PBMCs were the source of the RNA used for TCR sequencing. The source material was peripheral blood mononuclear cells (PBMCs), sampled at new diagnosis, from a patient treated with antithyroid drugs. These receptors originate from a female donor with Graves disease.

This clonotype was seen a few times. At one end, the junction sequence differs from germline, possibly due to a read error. CDR3 residues: CSARGLAGGHEQFF. CDR3 DNA sequence: TGCAGTGCCAGAGGACTAGCGGGAGGCCATGAGCAGTTCTTC. The V and J genes are TRBV20-1 and TRBJ2-1, with TRBD2 matching over 14 bases. In germline, CDR1 is DFQATT, CDR2 SNEGSKA (reference sequence). This CDR3 spans 14 amino acids.

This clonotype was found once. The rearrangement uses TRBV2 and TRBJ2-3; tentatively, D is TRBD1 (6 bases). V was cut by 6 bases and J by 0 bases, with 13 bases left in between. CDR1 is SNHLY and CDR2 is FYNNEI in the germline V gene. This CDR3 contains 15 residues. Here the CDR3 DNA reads TGTGCCAGCAGCCGCCGGGACACAAGCACAGATACGCAGTATTTT. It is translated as CASSRRDTSTDTQYF.

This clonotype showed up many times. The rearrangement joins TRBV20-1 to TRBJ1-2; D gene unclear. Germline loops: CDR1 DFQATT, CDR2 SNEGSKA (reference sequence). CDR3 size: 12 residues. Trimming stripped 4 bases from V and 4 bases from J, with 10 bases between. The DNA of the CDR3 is TGCAGTGCTAAGTCAGCGATCTATGGCTACACCTTC. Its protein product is CSAKSAIYGYTF.

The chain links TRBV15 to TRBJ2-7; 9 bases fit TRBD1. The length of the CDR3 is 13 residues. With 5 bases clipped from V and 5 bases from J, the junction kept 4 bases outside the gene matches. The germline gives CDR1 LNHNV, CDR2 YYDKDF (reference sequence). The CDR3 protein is CATSGTGTDEQYF. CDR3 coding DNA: TGTGCCACCAGCGGGACAGGGACAGACGAGCAGTACTTC.

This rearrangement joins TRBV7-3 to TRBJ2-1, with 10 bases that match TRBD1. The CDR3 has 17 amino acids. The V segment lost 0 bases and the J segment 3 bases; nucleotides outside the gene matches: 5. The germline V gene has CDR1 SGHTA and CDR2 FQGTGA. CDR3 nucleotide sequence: TGTGCCAGCAGCTTAACCTCAGGGACAGGGGTCTACAATGAGCAGTTCTTC. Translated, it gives CASSLTSGTGVYNEQFF.

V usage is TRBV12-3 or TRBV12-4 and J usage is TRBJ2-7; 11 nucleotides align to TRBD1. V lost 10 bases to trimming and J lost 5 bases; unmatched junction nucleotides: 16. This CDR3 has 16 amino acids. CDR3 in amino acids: CANSADRGLFGHEQYF. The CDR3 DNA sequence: TGTGCCAACAGCGCGGACAGGGGGCTTTTTGGACACGAGCAGTACTTC.

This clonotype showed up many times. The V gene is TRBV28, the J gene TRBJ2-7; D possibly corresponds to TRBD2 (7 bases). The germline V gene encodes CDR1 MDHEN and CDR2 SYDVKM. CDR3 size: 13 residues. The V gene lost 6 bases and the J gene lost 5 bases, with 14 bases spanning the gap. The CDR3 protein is CASRGGAGDEQYF. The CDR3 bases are TGTGCCAGCAGAGGGGGGGCCGGCGACGAGCAGTACTTC.

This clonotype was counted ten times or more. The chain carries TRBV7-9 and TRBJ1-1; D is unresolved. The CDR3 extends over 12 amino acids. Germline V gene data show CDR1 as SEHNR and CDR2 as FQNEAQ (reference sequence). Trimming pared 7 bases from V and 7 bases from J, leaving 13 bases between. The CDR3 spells CASTHSAFEAFF. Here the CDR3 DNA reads TGTGCCAGCACCCATTCAGCCTTTGAAGCTTTCTTT.

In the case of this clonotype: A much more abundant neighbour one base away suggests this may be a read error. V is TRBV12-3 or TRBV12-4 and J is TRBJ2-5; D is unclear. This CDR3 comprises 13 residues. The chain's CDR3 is CDSTPLGIETQYF. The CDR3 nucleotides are TGTGACAGCACCCCGCTCGGCATCGAGACCCAGTACTTC.

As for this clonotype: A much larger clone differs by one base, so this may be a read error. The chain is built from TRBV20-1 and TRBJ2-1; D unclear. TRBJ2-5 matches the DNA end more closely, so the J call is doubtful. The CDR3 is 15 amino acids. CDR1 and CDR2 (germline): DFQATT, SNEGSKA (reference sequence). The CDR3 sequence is CSARVGDGSQETQYF. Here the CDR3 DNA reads TGCAGTGCTAGAGTGGGCGACGGTAGTCAAGAGACCCAGTACTTC.

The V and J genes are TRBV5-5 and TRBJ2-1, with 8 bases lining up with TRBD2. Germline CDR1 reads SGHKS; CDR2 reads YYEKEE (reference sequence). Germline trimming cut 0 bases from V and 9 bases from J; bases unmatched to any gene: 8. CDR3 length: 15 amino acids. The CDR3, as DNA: TGTGCCAGCAGCTTGGGTGGACTAGCTTCGAGTGAGCAGTTCTTC. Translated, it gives CASSLGGLASSEQFF.

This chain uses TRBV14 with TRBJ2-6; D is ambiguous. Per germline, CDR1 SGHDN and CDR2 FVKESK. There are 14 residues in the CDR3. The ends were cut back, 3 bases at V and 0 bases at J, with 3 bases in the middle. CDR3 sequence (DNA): TGTGCCAGCAGCCAGCACTCTGGGGCCAACGTCCTGACTTTC. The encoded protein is CASSQHSGANVLTF.

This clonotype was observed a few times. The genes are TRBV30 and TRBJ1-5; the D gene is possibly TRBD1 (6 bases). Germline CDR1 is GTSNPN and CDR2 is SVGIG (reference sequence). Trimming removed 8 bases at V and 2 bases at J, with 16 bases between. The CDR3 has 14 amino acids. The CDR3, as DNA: TGTGCCAGCAGCTCTAACAGGGGCAATCAGCCCCAGCATTTT. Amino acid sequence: CASSSNRGNQPQHF.

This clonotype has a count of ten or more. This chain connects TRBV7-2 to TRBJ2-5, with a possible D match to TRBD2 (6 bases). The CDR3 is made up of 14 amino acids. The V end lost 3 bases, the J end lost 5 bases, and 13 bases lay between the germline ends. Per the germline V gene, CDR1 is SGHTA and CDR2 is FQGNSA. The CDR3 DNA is TGTGCCAGCAGCTTTGCGCGGGAAGAGGAGACCCAGTACTTC. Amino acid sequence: CASSFAREEETQYF.

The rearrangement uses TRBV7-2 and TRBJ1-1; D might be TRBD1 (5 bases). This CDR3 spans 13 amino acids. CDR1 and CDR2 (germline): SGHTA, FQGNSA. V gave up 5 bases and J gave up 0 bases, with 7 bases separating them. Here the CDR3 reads CASSETVNTEAFF. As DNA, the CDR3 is TGTGCCAGCAGCGAGACAGTGAACACTGAAGCTTTCTTT. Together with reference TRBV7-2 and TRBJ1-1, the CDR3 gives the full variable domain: GAGVSQSPSNKVTEKGKDVELRCDPISGHTALYWYRQSLGQGLEFLIYFQGNSAPDKSGLPSDRFSAERTGGSVSTLTIQRTQQEDSAVYLCASSETVNTEAFFGQGTRLTVV.

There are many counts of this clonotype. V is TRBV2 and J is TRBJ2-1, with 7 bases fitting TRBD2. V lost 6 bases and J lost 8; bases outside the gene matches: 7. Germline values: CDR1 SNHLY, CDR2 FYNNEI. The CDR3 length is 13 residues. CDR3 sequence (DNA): TGTGCCAGCAGGGACGGGGGGATGGATGAGCAGTTCTTC. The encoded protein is CASRDGGMDEQFF.

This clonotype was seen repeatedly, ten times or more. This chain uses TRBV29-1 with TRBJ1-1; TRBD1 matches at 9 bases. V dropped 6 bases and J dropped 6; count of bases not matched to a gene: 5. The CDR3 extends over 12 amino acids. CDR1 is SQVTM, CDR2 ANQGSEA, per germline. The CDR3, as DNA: TGCAGCGTGGGGACAGGGCCGGCTGAAGCTTTCTTT. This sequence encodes CSVGTGPAEAFF.

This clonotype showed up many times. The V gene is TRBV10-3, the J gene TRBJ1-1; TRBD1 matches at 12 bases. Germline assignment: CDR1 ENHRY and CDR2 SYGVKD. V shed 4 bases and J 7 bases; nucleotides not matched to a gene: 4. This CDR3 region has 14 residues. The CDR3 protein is CAISGDRGRGEAFF. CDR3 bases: TGTGCCATCAGTGGGGACAGGGGGCGCGGTGAAGCTTTCTTT.

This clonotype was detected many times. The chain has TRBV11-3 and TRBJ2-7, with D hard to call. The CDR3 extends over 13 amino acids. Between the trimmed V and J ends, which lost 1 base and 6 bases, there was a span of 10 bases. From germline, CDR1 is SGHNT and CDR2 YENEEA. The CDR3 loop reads CASSLVLPAEQYF. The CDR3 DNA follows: TGTGCCAGCAGCTTAGTTTTGCCCGCCGAGCAGTACTTC.

CDR3 in amino acids: CASQRGGEQFF. In DNA form, the CDR3 reads TGTGCCAGTCAGCGGGGGGGTGAGCAGTTCTTC. The chain uses TRBV7-9 and TRBJ2-1; TRBD2 aligns across 10 bases. There are 11 residues in the CDR3. CDR1 SEHNR and CDR2 FQNEAQ come from the germline V gene (reference sequence). V lost 9 bases and J lost 9; bases outside the gene matches: 2. The whole variable domain, remainder taken from reference TRBV7-9 and TRBJ2-1, is DTGVSQNPRHKITKRGQNVTFRCDPISEHNRLYWYRQTLGQGPEFLTYFQNEAQLEKSRLLSDRFSAERPKGSFSTLEIQRTEQGDSAMYLCASQRGGEQFFGPGTRLTVL.

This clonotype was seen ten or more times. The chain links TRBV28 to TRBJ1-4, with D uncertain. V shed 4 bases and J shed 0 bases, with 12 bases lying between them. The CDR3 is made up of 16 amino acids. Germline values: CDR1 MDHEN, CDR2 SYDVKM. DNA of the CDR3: TGTGCCAGCAGTTCCTACAGCAGCTCAACTAATGAAAAACTGTTTTTT. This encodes CASSSYSSSTNEKLFF.

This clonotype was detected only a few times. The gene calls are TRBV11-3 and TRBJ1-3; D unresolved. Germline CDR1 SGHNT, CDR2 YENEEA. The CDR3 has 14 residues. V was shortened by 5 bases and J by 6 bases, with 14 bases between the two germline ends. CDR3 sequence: CASSLGIAENTIYF. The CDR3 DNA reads TGTGCCAGCAGCCTTGGGATAGCGGAAAACACCATATATTTT. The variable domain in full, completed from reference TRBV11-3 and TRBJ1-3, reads EAGVVQSPRYKIIEKKQPVAFWCNPISGHNTLYWYLQNLGQGPELLIRYENEEAVDDSQLPKDRFSAERLKGVDSTLKIQPAELGDSAVYLCASSLGIAENTIYFGEGSWLTVV.

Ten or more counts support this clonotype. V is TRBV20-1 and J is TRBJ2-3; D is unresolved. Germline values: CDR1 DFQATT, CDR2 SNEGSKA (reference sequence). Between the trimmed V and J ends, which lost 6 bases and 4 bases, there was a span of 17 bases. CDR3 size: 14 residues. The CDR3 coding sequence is TGCAGTGCAAGGACGGCAATTGGGCCAGATACGCAGTATTTT. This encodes CSARTAIGPDTQYF.

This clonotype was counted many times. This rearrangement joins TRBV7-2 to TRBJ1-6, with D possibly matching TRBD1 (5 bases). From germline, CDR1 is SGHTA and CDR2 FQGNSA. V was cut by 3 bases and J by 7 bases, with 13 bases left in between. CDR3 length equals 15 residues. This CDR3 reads CASSFWGLLNSPLHF. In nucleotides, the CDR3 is TGTGCCAGCAGCTTTTGGGGACTGTTGAATTCACCCCTCCACTTT.

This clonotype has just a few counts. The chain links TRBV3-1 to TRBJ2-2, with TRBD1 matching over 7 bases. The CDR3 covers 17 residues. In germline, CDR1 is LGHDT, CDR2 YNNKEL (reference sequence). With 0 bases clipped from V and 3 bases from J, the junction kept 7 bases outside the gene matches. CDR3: CASSQDEDRLYTGELFF. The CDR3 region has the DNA TGTGCCAGCAGCCAAGATGAGGACAGGCTATACACCGGGGAGCTGTTTTTT.

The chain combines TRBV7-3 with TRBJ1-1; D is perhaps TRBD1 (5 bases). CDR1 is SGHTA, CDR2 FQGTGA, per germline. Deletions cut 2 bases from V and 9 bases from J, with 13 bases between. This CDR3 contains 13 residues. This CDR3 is CASSLGTSGKAFF. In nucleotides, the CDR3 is TGTGCCAGCAGCTTAGGGACCTCCGGGAAAGCTTTCTTT.

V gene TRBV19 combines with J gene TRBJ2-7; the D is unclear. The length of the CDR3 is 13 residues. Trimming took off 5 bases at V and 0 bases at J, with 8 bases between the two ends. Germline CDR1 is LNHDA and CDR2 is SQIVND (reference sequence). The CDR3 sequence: CASSLLPSYEQYF. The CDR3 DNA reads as TGTGCCAGTAGTCTCCTTCCCTCCTACGAGCAGTACTTC.

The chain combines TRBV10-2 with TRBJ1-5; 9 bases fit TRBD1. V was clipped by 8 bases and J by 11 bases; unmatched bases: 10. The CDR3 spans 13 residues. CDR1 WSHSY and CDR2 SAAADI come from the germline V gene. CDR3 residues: CASATGGEETQHF. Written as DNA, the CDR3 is TGCGCCAGCGCGACAGGGGGTGAAGAGACCCAGCATTTT.

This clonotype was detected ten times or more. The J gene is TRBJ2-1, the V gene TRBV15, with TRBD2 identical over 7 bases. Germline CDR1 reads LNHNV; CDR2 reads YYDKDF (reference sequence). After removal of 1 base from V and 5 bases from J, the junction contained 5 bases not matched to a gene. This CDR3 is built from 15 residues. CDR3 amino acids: CATSRVTSANNEQFF. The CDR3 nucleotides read TGTGCCACCAGCAGAGTAACTAGCGCTAACAATGAGCAGTTCTTC.